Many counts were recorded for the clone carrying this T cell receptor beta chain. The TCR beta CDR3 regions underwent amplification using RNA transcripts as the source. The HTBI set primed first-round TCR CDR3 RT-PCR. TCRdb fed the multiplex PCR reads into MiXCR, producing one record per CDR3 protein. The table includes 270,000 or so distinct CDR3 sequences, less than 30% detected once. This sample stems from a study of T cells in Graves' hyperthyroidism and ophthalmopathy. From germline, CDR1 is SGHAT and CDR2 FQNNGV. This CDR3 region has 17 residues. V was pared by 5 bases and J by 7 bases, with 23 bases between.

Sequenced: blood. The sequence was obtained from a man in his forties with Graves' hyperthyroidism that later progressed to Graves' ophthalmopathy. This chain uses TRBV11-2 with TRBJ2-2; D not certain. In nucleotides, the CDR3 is TGTGCCAGCAGCATCCACTCGGAACGAGCCTTGGGCGGGGAGCTGTTTTTT. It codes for CASSIHSERALGGELFF.